This TCR beta chain was captured in a study of blood T cell repertoires in COVID-19. Only in-frame clones appear in the TCRdb table, and some are missing; sequencing was by immunoSEQ multiplex PCR. The repertoire holds approximately 240,000 clones, 87% seen once, with less than 15% in the top ten. The V gene's germline CDR1 is SGHAT and CDR2 FQNNGV. The CDR3 has 14 amino acids. V lost 1 base and J 5 bases, leaving 11 bases between the germline ends. This clone was recorded only once. The chain recombines TRBV11-2 with TRBJ1-1; a possible D gene is TRBD1 (6 bases). The receptor comes from a young woman who had recovered from COVID-19. Sequenced sample: peripheral blood. The CDR3 region has the DNA TGTGCCAGCAGCTTAGCACAGGGTTGGACTGAAGCTTTCTTT. It is translated as CASSLAQGWTEAFF. Full variable domain (rest looked up from reference TRBV11-2 and TRBJ1-1): EAGVAQSPRYKIIEKRQSVAFWCNPISGHATLYWYQQILGQGPKLLIQFQNNGVVDDSQLPKDRFSAERLKGVDSTLKIQPAKLEDSAVYLCASSLAQGWTEAFFGQGTRLTVV.